The source of this T cell receptor (beta chain) is a study of cytomegalovirus exposure and HLA in healthy donors. Study summary: Samples from HLA-typed donors yielded 85 million to 95 million unique TCRs in an early data release. Findings and caveats of the study: In a later analysis, HLA-associated TCR beta chains were more clonally expanded than equally common others. TCR beta sequences numbering 16,951 were associated with HLA alleles at 0.05 false discovery rate in a later analysis.

Trimming took 6 bases from V and 0 from J, leaving 12 bases between them. The CDR3 contains 15 residues. Germline V gene sequence: CDR1 SNHLY, CDR2 FYNNEI. PCR involved 60 Vbeta and 13 Jbeta primers. Repertoires were generated with immunoSEQ multiplex PCR, while TCRdb's copy carries only in-frame clones and drops some. The repertoire holds some 130,000 clones, with approximately 61% as singletons. Worth noting for this clone: Its antigen remains unknown.

Sequenced material: PBMCs. This TCR derives from a human donor in good health. The genes are TRBV2 and TRBJ1-5; tentative D call: TRBD1 (6 bases). The CDR3 sequence: CASSPGAYSNQPQHF. The CDR3 nucleotides read TGTGCCAGCAGCCCAGGGGCGTATAGCAATCAGCCCCAGCATTTT. The variable domain in full, with the rest retrieved from reference TRBV2 and TRBJ1-5, is EPEVTQTPSHQVTQMGQEVILRCVPISNHLYFYWYRQILGQKVEFLVSFYNNEISEKSEIFDDQFSVERPDGSNFTLKIRSTKLEDSAMYFCASSPGAYSNQPQHFGDGTRLSIL.